The present entry profiles one TCR beta chain with its context. Its antigen is unknown. Assay: immunoSEQ multiplex PCR; the TCRdb copy retains only in-frame clones and omits some. The sample yields about 25,000 clones, 88% seen once. The data belong to a study of T cells in localized non-small cell lung cancer. V lost 4 bases and J 4 bases, leaving 12 bases between the germline ends. Germline V gene sequence: CDR1 SGDLS, CDR2 YYNGEE. This CDR3 spans 14 amino acids. Study findings and constraints: Heterogeneity remains possible, as sequencing covered one tumor region only.

The sequence was collected from a woman aged 35 to 75 with stage III lung adenocarcinoma. The source was peripheral blood mononuclear cells, collected before any cancer treatment. V gene TRBV9 combines with J gene TRBJ1-3; TRBD1 is a possible D gene (6 bases). This CDR3 reads CASSPPGVGNTIYF. In DNA form, the CDR3 reads TGTGCCAGCAGCCCCCCAGGGGTAGGAAACACCATATATTTT.